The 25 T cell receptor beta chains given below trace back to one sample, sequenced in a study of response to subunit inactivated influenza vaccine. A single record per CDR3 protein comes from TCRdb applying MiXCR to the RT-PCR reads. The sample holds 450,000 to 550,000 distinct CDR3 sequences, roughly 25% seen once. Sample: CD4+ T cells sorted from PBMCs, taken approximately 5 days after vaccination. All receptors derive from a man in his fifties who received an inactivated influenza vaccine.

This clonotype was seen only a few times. The CDR3, as DNA: TGCAGTGCTAGGAGGCAGTCCTACGAGCAGTACTTC. Its translation: CSARRQSYEQYF. This chain connects TRBV20-1 to TRBJ2-7, with D hard to call. Germline lookup yields CDR1 DFQATT and CDR2 SNEGSKA (reference sequence). V was trimmed by 3 bases and J by 1 base, leaving 7 bases between them. CDR3 length equals 12 residues.

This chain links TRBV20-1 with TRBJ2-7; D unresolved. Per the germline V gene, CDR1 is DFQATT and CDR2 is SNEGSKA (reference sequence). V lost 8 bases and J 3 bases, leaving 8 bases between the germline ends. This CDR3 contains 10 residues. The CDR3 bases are TGCAGTTGTAGGAACTACGAGCAGTACTTC. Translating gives CSCRNYEQYF.

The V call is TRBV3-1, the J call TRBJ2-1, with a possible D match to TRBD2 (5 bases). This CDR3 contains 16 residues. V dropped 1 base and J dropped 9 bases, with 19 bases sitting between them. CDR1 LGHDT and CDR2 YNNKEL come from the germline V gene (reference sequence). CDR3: CASSQGAGNTVGEQFF. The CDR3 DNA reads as TGTGCCAGCAGCCAAGGGGCGGGCAACACAGTGGGTGAGCAGTTCTTC.

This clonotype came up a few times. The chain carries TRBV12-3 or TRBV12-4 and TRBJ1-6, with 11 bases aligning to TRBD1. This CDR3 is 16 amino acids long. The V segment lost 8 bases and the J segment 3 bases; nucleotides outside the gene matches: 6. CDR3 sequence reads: CASGSGTGGYNSPLHF. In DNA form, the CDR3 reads TGTGCCAGCGGCTCGGGGACAGGGGGCTATAATTCACCCCTCCACTTT.

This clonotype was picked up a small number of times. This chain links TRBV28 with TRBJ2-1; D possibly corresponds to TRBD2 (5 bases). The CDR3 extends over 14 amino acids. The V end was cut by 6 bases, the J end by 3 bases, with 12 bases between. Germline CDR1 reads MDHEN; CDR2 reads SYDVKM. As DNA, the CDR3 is TGTGCCAGCAGCCTAACCACTAGCTACAATGAGCAGTTCTTC. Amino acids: CASSLTTSYNEQFF.

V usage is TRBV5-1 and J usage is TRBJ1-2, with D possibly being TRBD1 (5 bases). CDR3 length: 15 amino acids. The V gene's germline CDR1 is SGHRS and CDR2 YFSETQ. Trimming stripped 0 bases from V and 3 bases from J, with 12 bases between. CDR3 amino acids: CASSLEGKGHYGYTF. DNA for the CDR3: TGCGCCAGCAGCTTGGAGGGGAAGGGGCACTATGGCTACACCTTC.

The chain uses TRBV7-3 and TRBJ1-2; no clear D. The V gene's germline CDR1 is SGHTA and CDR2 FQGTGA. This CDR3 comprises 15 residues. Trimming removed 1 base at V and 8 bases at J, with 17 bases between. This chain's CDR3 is CASSLNAQTSTGYTF. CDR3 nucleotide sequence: TGTGCCAGCAGCTTAAACGCACAGACCTCCACGGGCTACACCTTC. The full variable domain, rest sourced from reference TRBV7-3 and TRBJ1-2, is GAGVSQTPSNKVTEKGKYVELRCDPISGHTALYWYRQSLGQGPEFLIYFQGTGAADDSGLPNDRFFAVRPEGSVSTLKIQRTERGDSAVYLCASSLNAQTSTGYTFGSGTRLTVV.

Here the CDR3 reads CASSLTGSTETQYF. The CDR3 DNA reads as TGTGCCAGCAGTTTGACAGGGTCTACAGAGACCCAGTACTTC. This chain joins TRBV12-3 or TRBV12-4 and TRBJ2-5, with TRBD1 identical over 7 bases. V shed 3 bases, J shed 4 bases, and the junction held 5 bases outside the gene matches. CDR3 size: 14 residues.

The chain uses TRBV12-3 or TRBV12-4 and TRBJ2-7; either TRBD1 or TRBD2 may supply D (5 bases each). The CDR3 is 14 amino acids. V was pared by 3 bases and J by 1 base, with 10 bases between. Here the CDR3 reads CASSFGGPSYEQYF. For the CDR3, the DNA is TGTGCCAGCAGTTTTGGGGGACCTTCCTACGAGCAGTACTTC.

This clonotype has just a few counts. CDR3 sequence reads: CASSLELAGQETQYF. The CDR3 DNA is TGTGCCAGCAGCTTAGAACTAGCGGGACAAGAGACCCAGTACTTC. This chain joins TRBV7-2 and TRBJ2-5; 10 nucleotides align to TRBD2. The V segment lost 1 base and the J segment 2 bases; nucleotides outside the gene matches: 1. The CDR3 consists of 15 residues. Looked up from germline, CDR1 is SGHTA and CDR2 is FQGNSA.

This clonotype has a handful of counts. For the CDR3, the DNA is TGTGCCAGCACCTCTGCTTCACCTAGCGGGGAGGGAGAGCAGTACTTC. As protein: CASTSASPSGEGEQYF. The chain joins TRBV12-3 or TRBV12-4 to TRBJ2-7; the match to TRBD2 covers 9 bases. The V gene end was trimmed by 7 bases and the J gene end by 7 bases; junction bases not matched to a gene: 17. This CDR3 is built from 16 residues.

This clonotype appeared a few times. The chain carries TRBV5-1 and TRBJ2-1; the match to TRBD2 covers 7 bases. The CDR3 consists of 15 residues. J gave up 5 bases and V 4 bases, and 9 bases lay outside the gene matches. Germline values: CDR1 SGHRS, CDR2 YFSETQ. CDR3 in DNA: TGCGCCAGCAGCCCCTGGGGGGGGGGAAACAATGAGCAGTTCTTC. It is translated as CASSPWGGGNNEQFF. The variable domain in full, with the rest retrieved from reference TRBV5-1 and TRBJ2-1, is KAGVTQTPRYLIKTRGQQVTLSCSPISGHRSVSWYQQTPGQGLQFLFEYFSETQRNKGNFPGRFSGRQFSNSRSEMNVSTLELGDSALYLCASSPWGGGNNEQFFGPGTRLTVL.

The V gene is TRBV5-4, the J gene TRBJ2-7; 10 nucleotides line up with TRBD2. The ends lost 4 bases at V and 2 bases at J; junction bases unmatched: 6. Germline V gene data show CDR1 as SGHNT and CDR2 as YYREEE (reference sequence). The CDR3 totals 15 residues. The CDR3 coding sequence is TGTGCCAGCAGCCCCAAAGCGGGAGGGACCTACGAGCAGTACTTC. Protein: CASSPKAGGTYEQYF.

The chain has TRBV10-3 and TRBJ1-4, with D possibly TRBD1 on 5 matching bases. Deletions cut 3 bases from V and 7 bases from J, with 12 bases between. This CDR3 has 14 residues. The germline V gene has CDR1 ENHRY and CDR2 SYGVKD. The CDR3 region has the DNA TGTGCCATCAGTGATACAGGAACCAGTGAAAAACTGTTTTTT. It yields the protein CAISDTGTSEKLFF.

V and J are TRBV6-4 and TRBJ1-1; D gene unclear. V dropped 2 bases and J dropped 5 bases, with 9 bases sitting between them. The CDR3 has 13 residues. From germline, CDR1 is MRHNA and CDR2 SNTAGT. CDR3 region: CASSDQMGTEAFF. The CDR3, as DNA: TGTGCCAGCAGTGACCAGATGGGAACTGAAGCTTTCTTT.

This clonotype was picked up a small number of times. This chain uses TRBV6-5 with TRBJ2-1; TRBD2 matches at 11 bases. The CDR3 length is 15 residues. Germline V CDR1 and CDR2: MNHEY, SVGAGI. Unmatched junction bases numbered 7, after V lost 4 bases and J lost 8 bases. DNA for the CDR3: TGTGCCAGCAGTTCACTAGCGGGAGTAATGGATGAGCAGTTCTTC. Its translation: CASSSLAGVMDEQFF.

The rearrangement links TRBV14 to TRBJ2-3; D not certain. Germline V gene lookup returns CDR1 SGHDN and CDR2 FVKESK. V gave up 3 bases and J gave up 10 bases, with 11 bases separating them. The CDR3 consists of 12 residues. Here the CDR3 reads CASSQEKGSQYF. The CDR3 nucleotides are TGTGCCAGCAGCCAGGAGAAGGGTTCGCAGTATTTT.

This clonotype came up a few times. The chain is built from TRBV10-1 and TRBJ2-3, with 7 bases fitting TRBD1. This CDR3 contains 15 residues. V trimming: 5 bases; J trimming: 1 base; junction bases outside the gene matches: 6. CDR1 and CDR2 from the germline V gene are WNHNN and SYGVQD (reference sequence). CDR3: CASSTGTARTDTQYF. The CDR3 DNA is TGCGCCAGCAGTACCGGGACAGCACGCACAGATACGCAGTATTTT.

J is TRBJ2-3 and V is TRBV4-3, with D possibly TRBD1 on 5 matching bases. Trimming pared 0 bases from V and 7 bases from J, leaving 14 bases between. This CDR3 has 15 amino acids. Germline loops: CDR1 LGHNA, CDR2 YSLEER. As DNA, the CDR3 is TGCGCCAGCAGCCAAGATAGGGGATGGCGAAATACGCAGTATTTT. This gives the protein CASSQDRGWRNTQYF.

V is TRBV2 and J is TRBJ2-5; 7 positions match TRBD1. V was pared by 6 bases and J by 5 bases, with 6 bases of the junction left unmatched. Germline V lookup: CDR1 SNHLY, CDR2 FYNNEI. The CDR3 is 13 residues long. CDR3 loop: CASRGQVGETQYF. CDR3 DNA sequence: TGTGCCAGCAGAGGACAGGTCGGGGAGACCCAGTACTTC. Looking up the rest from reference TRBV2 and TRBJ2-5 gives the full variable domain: EPEVTQTPSHQVTQMGQEVILRCVPISNHLYFYWYRQILGQKVEFLVSFYNNEISEKSEIFDDQFSVERPDGSNFTLKIRSTKLEDSAMYFCASRGQVGETQYFGPGTRLLVL.

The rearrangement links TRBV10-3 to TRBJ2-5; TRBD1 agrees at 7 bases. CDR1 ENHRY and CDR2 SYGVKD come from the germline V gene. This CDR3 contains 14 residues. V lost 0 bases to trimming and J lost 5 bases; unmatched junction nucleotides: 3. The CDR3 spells CAISESTGMETQYF. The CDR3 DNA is TGTGCCATCAGTGAGTCGACAGGGATGGAGACCCAGTACTTC.

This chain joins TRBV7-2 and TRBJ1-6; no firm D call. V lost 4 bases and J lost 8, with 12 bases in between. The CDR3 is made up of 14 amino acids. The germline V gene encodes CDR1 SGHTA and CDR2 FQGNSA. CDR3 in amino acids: CASSYRLPYSPLHF. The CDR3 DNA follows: TGTGCCAGCAGCTACCGCCTGCCCTATTCACCCCTCCACTTT.

CDR3 DNA: TGCGCCAGCAGCGTCCAATTAGCGGGGTGGGGCTACGAGCAGTACTTC. Its translation is CASSVQLAGWGYEQYF. The chain carries TRBV5-1 and TRBJ2-7, with 8 bases that match TRBD2. Unmatched junction bases numbered 12, after V lost 4 bases and J lost 3 bases. Germline V gene sequence: CDR1 SGHRS, CDR2 YFSETQ. This CDR3 region has 16 residues.

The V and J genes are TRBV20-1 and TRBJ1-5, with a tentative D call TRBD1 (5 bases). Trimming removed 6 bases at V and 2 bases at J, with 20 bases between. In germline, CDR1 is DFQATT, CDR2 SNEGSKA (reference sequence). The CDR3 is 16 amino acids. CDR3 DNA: TGCAGTGCCAGAATCGCAGGGCCGACGCGCAATCAGCCCCAGCATTTT. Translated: CSARIAGPTRNQPQHF.

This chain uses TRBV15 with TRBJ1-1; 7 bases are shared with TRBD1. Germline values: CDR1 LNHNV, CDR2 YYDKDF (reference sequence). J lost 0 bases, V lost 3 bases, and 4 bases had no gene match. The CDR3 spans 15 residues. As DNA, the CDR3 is TGTGCCACCAGCAGGCCGGGACAGATGAACACTGAAGCTTTCTTT. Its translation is CATSRPGQMNTEAFF.